This TCR beta chain was captured by sequencing in a study of T cells in tumors after PD-1 blockade. The CDR3 consists of 18 residues. The V gene's germline CDR1 is KGHDR and CDR2 SFDVKD. V lost 5 bases to trimming and J lost 2 bases; unmatched junction nucleotides: 16. Data came from immunoSEQ multiplex PCR; TCRdb stores just in-frame clones and leaves some out. Here the sample spans about 4,900 clones, 65% to 70% being singletons. As regards this clone: Its target is not known.

Study-wide points: In squamous cell carcinoma, 45% to 65% of expanded exhausted clones were novel versus 29% of other expanded CD8+ clones.

The clonotype comes from a human donor with cutaneous squamous cell carcinoma. Sequenced here: tumor tissue, sampled before anti-PD-1 treatment. V and J are TRBV24-1 and TRBJ2-7; 8 bases line up with TRBD2. The CDR3 region has the DNA TGTGCCACCAGTGGGAGGCAGGCTAGCGGGTTCTCCGCCTACGAGCAGTACTTC. This translates into CATSGRQASGFSAYEQYF.